This is a list of T cell receptor beta chains from one sample in a study of cytomegalovirus exposure and HLA in healthy donors. Method: immunoSEQ multiplex PCR; TCRdb's copy keeps in-frame clones and lacks some. The sample shows 130,000 to 150,000 clones, around 84% of them seen only once. Input material: PBMCs. Every receptor here comes from a boy aged 2 to 10 in good health and CMV-seronegative. The CDR3 runs from the conserved cysteine through the conserved F or W.

v_call,j_call,cdr3_aa
TRBV6-4,TRBJ2-3,CASSDGGATDTQYF
TRBV5-5,TRBJ2-1,CASTFFLGSGNEQFF
TRBV7-2,TRBJ2-1,CASSLTAGGGQFF
TRBV7-2,TRBJ2-3,CASSSPIAGSSETDTQYF
TRBV7-6,TRBJ1-6,CASSLDPLGDSPLHF
TRBV6-5,TRBJ2-1,CASSYSITGEINEQFF
TRBV27,TRBJ2-7,CASSPWDSTYEQYF
TRBV5-1,TRBJ2-3,CASSGTGTDTQYF
TRBV5-1,TRBJ2-7,CASSLLNRDGLEQYF
TRBV5-4,TRBJ1-4,CASSLQGAGEKLFF
TRBV4-2,-,CASSHAPAEQYF
TRBV25-1,TRBJ2-2,CASSPHLTGLLNTGELFF
TRBV7-3,TRBJ2-3,CASSLIGLAGVRSSTDTQYF
TRBV10-3,TRBJ1-5,CAISDSDRGYQPQHF
TRBV29-1,-,CSANLRDTPSYEQYF
TRBV18,TRBJ2-7,CASSPGQVYEQYF
TRBV28,TRBJ1-4,CASSFPAQGGEKLFF
TRBV9,TRBJ1-1,CASSVDAEGEAFF
TRBV2,TRBJ1-5,CASSEGRPYIEPQHF
TRBV4-3,TRBJ1-3,CASSQGSSGNTIYF
TRBV6-6,TRBJ1-5,CASSYGFRDNQPQHF
TRBV11-2,TRBJ2-7,CASSLTFRVSHEQYF
TRBV19,TRBJ2-5,CASGGAIRETQYF
TRBV6-7,TRBJ2-1,CAATAGQGGYNEQFF
TRBV5-4,TRBJ2-7,CASSLRGGAYEQYF
TRBV5-1,TRBJ2-5,CASSEAQETQYF